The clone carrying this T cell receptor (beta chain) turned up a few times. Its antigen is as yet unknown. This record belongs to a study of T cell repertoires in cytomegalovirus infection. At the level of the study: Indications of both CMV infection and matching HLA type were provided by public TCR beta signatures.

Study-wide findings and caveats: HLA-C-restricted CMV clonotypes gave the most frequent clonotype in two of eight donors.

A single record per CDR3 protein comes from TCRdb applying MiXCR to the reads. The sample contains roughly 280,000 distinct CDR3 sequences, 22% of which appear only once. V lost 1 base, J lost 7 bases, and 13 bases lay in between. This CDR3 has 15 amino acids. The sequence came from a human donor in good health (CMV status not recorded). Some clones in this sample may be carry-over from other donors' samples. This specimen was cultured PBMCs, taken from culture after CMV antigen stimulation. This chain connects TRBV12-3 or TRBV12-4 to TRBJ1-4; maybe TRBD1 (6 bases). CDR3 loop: CASSLEGDLSEKLFF. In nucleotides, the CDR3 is TGTGCCAGCAGTTTAGAGGGGGACCTCAGTGAAAAACTGTTTTTT.